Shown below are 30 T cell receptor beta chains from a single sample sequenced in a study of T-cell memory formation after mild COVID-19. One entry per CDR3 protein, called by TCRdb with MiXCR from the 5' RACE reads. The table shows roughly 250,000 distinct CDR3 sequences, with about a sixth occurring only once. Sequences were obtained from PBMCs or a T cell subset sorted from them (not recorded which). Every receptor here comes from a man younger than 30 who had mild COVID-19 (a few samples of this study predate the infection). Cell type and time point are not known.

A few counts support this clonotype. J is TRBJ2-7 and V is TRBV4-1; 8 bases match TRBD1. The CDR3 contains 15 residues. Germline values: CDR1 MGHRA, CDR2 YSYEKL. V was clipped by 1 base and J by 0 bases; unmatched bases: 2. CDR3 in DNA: TGCGCCAGCAGCCAAGGGACAGGGTCCTCCTACGAGCAGTACGTC. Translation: CASSQGTGSSYEQYV.

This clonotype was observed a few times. The CDR3 region is CASYGYGTTYEQYF. DNA for the CDR3: TGCGCCAGTTACGGATACGGGACAACCTACGAGCAGTACTTC. The V call is TRBV10-2, the J call TRBJ2-7; D might be TRBD1 (6 bases). From germline, CDR1 is WSHSY and CDR2 SAAADI. CDR3 length equals 14 residues. Trimming shortened V by 9 bases and J by 2 bases, and 17 bases separated the two germline ends.

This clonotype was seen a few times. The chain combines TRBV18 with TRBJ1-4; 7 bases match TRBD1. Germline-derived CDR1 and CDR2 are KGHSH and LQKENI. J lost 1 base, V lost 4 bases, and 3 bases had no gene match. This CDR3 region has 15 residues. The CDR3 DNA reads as TGTGCCAGCTCACTCCGGACAGGAACTAATGAAAAACTGTTTTTT. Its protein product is CASSLRTGTNEKLFF.

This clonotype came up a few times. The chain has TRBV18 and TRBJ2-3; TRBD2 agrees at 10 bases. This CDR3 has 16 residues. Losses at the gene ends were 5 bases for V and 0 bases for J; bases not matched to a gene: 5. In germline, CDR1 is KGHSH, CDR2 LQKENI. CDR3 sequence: CASSIRTSGSTDTQYF. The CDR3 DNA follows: TGTGCCAGCTCAATCCGGACTAGCGGAAGCACAGATACGCAGTATTTT.

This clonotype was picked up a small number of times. DNA for the CDR3: TGCGCCAGCAGCAGGGAGGGGGCCCAGTACTTC. Its translation: CASSREGAQYF. The gene calls are TRBV5-1 and TRBJ2-5; perhaps TRBD2 as D (7 bases). Deletions cut 4 bases from V and 9 bases from J, with 10 bases between. Germline V gene lookup returns CDR1 SGHRS and CDR2 YFSETQ. This CDR3 has 11 amino acids.

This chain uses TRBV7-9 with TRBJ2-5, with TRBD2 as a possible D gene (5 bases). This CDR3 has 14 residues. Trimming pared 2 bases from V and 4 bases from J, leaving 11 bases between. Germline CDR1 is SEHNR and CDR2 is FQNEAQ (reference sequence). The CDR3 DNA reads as TGTGCCAGCAGCTTAACACTAGGGATAGAGACCCAGTACTTC. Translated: CASSLTLGIETQYF.

For the CDR3, the DNA is TGCGCCAGCAGCTATGGGGCAGGGGTGGGCACTGAAGCTTTCTTT. Its translation: CASSYGAGVGTEAFF. The chain is built from TRBV5-1 and TRBJ1-1; maybe TRBD1 (6 bases). The CDR3 is 15 amino acids. Germline assignment: CDR1 SGHRS and CDR2 YFSETQ. The germline V and J ends were trimmed by 3 bases and 4 bases, with 16 bases remaining between them. The full variable domain, in which reference TRBV5-1 and TRBJ1-1 provide the parts outside the CDR3, is KAGVTQTPRYLIKTRGQQVTLSCSPISGHRSVSWYQQTPGQGLQFLFEYFSETQRNKGNFPGRFSGRQFSNSRSEMNVSTLELGDSALYLCASSYGAGVGTEAFFGQGTRLTVV.

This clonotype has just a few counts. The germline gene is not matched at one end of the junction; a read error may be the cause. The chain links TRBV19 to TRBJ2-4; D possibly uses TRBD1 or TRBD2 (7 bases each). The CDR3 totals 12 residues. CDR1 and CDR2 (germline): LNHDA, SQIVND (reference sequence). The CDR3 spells CASSDREGWINF. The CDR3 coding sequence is TGTGCCAGTAGTGACAGGGAGGGCTGGATCAACTTC.

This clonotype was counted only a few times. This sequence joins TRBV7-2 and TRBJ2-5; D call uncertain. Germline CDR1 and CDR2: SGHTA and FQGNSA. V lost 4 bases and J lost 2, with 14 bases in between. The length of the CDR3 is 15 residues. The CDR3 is CASSYSPDLQETQYF. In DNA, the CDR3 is TGTGCCAGCAGCTACTCTCCGGATTTGCAAGAGACCCAGTACTTC.

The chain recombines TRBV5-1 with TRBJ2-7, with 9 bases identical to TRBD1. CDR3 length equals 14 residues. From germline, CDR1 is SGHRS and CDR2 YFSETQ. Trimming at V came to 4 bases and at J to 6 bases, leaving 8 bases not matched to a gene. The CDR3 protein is CASSPRDRDPEQYF. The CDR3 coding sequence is TGCGCCAGCAGCCCCCGGGACAGGGATCCCGAGCAGTACTTC.

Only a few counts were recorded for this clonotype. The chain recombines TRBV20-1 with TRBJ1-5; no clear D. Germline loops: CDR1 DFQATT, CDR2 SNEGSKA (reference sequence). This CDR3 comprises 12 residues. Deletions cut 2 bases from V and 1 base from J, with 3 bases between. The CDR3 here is CSARRSNQPQHF. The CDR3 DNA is TGCAGTGCTAGACGGAGCAATCAGCCCCAGCATTTT.

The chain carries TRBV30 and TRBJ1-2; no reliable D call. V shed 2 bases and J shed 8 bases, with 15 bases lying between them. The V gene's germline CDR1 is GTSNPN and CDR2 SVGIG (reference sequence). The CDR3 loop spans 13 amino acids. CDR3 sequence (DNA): TGTGCCTGGAGTACCGGGAGCGAGCGGGGCTACACCTTC. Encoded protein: CAWSTGSERGYTF.

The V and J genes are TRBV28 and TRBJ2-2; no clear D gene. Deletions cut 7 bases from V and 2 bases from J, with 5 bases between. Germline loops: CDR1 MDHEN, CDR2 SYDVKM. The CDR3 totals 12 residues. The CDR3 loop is CASTTNTGELFF. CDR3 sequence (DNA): TGTGCCAGCACGACAAACACCGGGGAGCTGTTTTTT.

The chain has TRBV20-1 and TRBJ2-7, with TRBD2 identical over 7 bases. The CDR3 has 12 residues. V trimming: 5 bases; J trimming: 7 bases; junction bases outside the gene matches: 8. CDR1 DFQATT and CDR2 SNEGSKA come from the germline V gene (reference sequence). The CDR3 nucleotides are TGCAGTGCTGGACTAGGGCCATTGGAGCAGTACTTC. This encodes CSAGLGPLEQYF.

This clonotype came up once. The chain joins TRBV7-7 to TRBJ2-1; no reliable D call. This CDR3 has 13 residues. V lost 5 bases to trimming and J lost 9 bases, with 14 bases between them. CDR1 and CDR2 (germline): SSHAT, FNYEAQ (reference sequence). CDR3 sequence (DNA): TGTGCCAGCAGCACGGGCGGTGGTGGTGAGCAGTTCTTC. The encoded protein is CASSTGGGGEQFF.

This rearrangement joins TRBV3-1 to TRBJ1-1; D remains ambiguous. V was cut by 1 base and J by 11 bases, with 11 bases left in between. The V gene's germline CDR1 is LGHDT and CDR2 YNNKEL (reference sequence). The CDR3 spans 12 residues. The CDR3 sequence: CASSQGRGLAFF. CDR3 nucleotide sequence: TGTGCCAGCAGCCAAGGTCGGGGTTTGGCTTTCTTT.

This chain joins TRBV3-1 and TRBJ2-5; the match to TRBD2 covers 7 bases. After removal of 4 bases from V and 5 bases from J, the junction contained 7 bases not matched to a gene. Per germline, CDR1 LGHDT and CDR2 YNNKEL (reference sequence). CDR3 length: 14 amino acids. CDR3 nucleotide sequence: TGTGCCAGCAGCCCCGGTGGGGGGGTTGAGACCCAGTACTTC. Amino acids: CASSPGGGVETQYF.

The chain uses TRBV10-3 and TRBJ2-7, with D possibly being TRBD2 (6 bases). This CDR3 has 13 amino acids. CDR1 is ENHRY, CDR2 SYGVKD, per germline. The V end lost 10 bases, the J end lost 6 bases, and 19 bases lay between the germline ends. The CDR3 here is CATRKEVGGEQYF. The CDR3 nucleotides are TGTGCCACCCGCAAGGAGGTCGGGGGCGAGCAGTACTTC.

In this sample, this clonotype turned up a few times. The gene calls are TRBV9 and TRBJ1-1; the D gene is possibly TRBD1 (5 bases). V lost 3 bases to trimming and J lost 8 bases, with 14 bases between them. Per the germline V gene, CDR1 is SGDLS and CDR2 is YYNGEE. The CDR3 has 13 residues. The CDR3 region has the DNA TGTGCCAGCAGCGCTAGCCCAACAGGCGAAGCTTTCTTT. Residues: CASSASPTGEAFF.

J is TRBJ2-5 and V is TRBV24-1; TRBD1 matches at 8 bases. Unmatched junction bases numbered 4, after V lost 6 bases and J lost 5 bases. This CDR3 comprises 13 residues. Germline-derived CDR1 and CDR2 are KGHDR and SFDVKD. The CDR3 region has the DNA TGTGCCACCAGTCACAGGGGGAGGGAGACCCAGTACTTC. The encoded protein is CATSHRGRETQYF.

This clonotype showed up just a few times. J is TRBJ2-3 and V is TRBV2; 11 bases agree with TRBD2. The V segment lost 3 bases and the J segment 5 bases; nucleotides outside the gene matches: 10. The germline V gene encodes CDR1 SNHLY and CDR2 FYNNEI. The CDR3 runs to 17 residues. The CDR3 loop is CASSDLLAGGLGDTQYF. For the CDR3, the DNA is TGTGCCAGCAGTGACCTCCTAGCGGGGGGTTTAGGAGATACGCAGTATTTT.

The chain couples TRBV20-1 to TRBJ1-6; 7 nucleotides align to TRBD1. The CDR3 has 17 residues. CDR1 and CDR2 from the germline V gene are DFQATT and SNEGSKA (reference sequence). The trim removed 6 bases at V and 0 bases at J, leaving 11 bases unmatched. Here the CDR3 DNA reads TGCAGTGCAAGGGACAGCGGCGGGCCCTCCTATAATTCACCCCTCCACTTT. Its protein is CSARDSGGPSYNSPLHF.

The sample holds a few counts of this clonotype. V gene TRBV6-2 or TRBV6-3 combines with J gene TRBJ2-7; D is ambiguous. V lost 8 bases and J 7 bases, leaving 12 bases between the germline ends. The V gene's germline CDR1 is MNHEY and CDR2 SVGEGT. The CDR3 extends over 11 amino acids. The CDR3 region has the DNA TGTGCCAGCGGGTCCTCTGGGGAGCAGTACGTC. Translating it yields CASGSSGEQYV.

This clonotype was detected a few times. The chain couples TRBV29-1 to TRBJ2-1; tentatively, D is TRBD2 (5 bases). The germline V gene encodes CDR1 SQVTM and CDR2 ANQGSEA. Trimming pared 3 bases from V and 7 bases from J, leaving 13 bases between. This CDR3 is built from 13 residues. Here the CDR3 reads CSVERSTGNEQFF. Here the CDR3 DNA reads TGCAGCGTTGAGCGGTCCACGGGGAATGAGCAGTTCTTC.

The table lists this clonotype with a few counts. The CDR3 is CASSPRTGVTSYGYTF. The CDR3 bases are TGTGCCAGCAGCCCTCGGACAGGGGTAACGAGCTATGGCTACACCTTC. The chain employs TRBV7-6 and TRBJ1-2, with 9 nucleotides matching TRBD1. The CDR3 loop spans 16 amino acids. Germline loops: CDR1 SGHVS, CDR2 FNYEAQ. The trim removed 5 bases at V and 4 bases at J, leaving 11 bases unmatched.

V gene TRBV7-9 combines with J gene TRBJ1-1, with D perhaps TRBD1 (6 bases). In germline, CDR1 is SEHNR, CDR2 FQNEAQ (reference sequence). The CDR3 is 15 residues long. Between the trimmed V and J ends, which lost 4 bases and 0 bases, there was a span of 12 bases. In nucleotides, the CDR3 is TGTGCCAGCAGCTACGGGACAAATATGAACACTGAAGCTTTCTTT. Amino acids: CASSYGTNMNTEAFF.

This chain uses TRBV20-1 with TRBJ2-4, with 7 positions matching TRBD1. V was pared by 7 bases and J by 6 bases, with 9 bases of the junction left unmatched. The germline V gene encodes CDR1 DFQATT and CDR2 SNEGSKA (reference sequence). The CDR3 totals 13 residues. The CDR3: CSGRDSRSNIQYF. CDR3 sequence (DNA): TGCAGTGGAAGGGACAGTCGGTCAAACATTCAGTACTTC.

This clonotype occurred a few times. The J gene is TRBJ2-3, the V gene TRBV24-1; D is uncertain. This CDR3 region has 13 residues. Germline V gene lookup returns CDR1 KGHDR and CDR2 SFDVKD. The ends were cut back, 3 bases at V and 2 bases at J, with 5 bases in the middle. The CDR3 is CATSDPSTDTQYF. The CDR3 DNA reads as TGTGCCACCAGTGATCCTTCCACAGATACGCAGTATTTT.

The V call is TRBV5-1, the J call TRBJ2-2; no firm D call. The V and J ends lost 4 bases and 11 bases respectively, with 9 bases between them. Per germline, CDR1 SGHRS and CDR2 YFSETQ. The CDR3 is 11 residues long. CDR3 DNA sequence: TGCGCCAGCAGCCCCAATATTGAGCTGTTTTTT. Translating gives CASSPNIELFF. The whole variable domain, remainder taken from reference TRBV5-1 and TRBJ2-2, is KAGVTQTPRYLIKTRGQQVTLSCSPISGHRSVSWYQQTPGQGLQFLFEYFSETQRNKGNFPGRFSGRQFSNSRSEMNVSTLELGDSALYLCASSPNIELFFGEGSRLTVL.

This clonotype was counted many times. DNA for the CDR3: TGCGCCAGCAGCCCTAGCGGTGAAGGATACGAGCAGTACTTC. Protein: CASSPSGEGYEQYF. The V call is TRBV4-3, the J call TRBJ2-7; the match to TRBD2 covers 7 bases. The CDR3 runs to 14 residues. Germline values: CDR1 LGHNA, CDR2 YSLEER. Trimming removed 4 bases from V and 4 bases from J; junction bases left unmatched: 7.